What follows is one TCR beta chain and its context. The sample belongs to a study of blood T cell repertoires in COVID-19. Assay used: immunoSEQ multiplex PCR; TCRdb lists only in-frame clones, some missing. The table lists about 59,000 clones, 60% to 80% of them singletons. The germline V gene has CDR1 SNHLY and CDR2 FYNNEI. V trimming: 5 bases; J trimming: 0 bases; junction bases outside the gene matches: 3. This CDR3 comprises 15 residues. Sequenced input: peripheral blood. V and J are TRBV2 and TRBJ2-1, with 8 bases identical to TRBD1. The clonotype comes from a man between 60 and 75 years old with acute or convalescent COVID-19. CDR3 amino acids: CASSTGGISYNEQFF. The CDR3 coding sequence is TGTGCCAGCAGTACAGGGGGGATCTCCTACAATGAGCAGTTCTTC. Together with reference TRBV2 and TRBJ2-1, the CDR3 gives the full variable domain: EPEVTQTPSHQVTQMGQEVILRCVPISNHLYFYWYRQILGQKVEFLVSFYNNEISEKSEIFDDQFSVERPDGSNFTLKIRSTKLEDSAMYFCASSTGGISYNEQFFGPGTRLTVL.